A selection of T cell receptor beta chains follows, all from one sample in a study of vaccination and CD4 T cells after COVID-19. No antigens are known for them. TCRdb re-analysed the PCR reads in MiXCR, keeping a single row per CDR3 protein. In the table there are more than 7,000 distinct CDR3 sequences, approximately 48% of which are singletons. The sequenced material came from CD4+ T cells from blood, cultured in vitro. The receptors here all came from a human donor who had recovered from COVID-19. Both conserved end residues are part of each CDR3. Each record gives: V gene, D gene, clone size, J gene, CDR3 protein, CDR3 DNA. A D gene is named only where the DNA matches it firmly. Clone size is not always given. Where it is, it says once, few, many or a class for expanded clones.

TRBV30	TRBD2	-	TRBJ2-3	CAWAPSGRPGDTQYF	TGTGCCTGGGCCCCTAGCGGGAGGCCCGGAGATACGCAGTATTTT
TRBV9	-	-	TRBJ1-2	CASSASYRVLGDGYTF	TGTGCCAGCAGCGCCTCATACCGGGTCTTAGGGGATGGCTACACCTTC
TRBV20-1	-	-	TRBJ1-1	CSVRGNTEAFF	TGCAGTGTTAGGGGGAACACTGAAGCTTTCTTT
TRBV5-4	-	few	TRBJ1-6	CASSLDSGAYNSPLHF	TGTGCCAGCAGCTTGGACAGCGGGGCCTATAATTCACCCCTCCACTTT
TRBV21-1	-	few	TRBJ1-5	CASRIGQGNQPQHF	TGTGCCAGCAGGATAGGACAGGGCAATCAGCCCCAGCATTTT
TRBV7-3	-	-	TRBJ2-1	CASSLTSRGIYNEQFF	TGTGCCAGCAGCTTAACGTCACGGGGCATTTACAATGAGCAGTTCTTC
TRBV6-1	-	few	TRBJ1-1	CASGTRDTEAFF	TGTGCCAGCGGAACCAGGGACACTGAAGCTTTCTTT
TRBV5-1	-	-	TRBJ2-3	CASSLIESGTDTQYF	TGCGCCAGCAGCTTGATAGAAAGCGGCACAGATACGCAGTATTTT
TRBV2	-	few	TRBJ2-7	CASSEIDNSYEQYF	TGTGCCAGCAGTGAGATCGACAATAGCTACGAGCAGTACTTC
TRBV7-6	-	-	TRBJ2-7	CASSSTGQSYEQYF	TGTGCCAGCAGCTCGACTGGACAGTCCTACGAGCAGTACTTC
TRBV25-1	-	few	TRBJ1-5	CASSEFGYSNQPQHF	TGTGCCAGCAGTGAATTTGGTTATAGCAATCAGCCCCAGCATTTT
TRBV12-3/TRBV12-4	-	few	TRBJ1-6	CASRVGSSYNSPLHF	TGTGCCAGCAGGGTGGGGAGCTCCTATAATTCACCCCTCCACTTT
TRBV10-3	TRBD2	-	TRBJ2-7	CAISERTSGAYEQYF	TGTGCCATCAGTGAGAGGACTAGCGGGGCCTACGAGCAGTACTTC
TRBV7-3	-	-	TRBJ2-2	CASSLNSQLNTGELFF	TGTGCCAGCAGCTTAAATTCACAGCTAAACACCGGGGAGCTGTTTTTT
TRBV10-2	-	-	TRBJ1-5	CASSEAGTGQPQHF	TGCGCCAGCAGTGAGGCAGGGACGGGTCAGCCCCAGCATTTT
TRBV7-2	-	-	TRBJ2-3	CASSPLVDTQYF	TGTGCCAGCAGCCCCTTGGTAGATACGCAGTATTTT
TRBV27	-	-	TRBJ1-2	CASSPMNQGRSGYTF	TGTGCCAGCAGTCCTATGAATCAGGGGAGGTCTGGCTACACCTTC
TRBV2	-	medium-sized	TRBJ1-5	CASSPDRWGNQPQHF	TGTGCCAGCAGTCCTGACAGATGGGGCAATCAGCCCCAGCATTTT
TRBV6-1	-	-	TRBJ1-2	CASSENSGSYYGYTF	TGTGCCAGCAGTGAGAATTCAGGGAGCTACTATGGCTACACCTTC
TRBV19	-	-	TRBJ1-3	CASSMAGQGVGTIYF	TGTGCCAGTAGTATGGCTGGGCAGGGCGTGGGGACCATATATTTT
TRBV7-6	-	-	TRBJ1-5	CASSRGFNQPQHF	TGTGCCAGCAGCCGGGGTTTCAATCAGCCCCAGCATTTT
TRBV6-1	-	once	TRBJ1-3	CASKAAATGNTIYF	TGTGCCAGCAAGGCGGCAGCAACTGGAAACACCATATATTTT
TRBV6-1	-	medium-sized	TRBJ1-1	CASSETRGSTEAFF	TGTGCCAGCAGTGAAACCAGGGGATCCACTGAAGCTTTCTTT
TRBV12-3/TRBV12-4	-	medium-sized	TRBJ1-1	CASSLGRQPEAFF	TGTGCCAGCAGTTTAGGTCGACAACCCGAAGCTTTCTTT
TRBV29-1	-	-	TRBJ1-2	CSVCIRQPEEIF	TGCAGCGTGTGTATACGACAGCCAGAGGAAATCTTC
TRBV7-8	-	few	TRBJ2-5	CASSSRLGLGETQYF	TGTGCCAGCAGCTCCCGTCTGGGCCTCGGAGAGACCCAGTACTTC
TRBV15	-	-	TRBJ2-3	CATSRDPATDTQYF	TGTGCCACCAGCAGAGATCCGGCCACAGATACGCAGTATTTT
TRBV2	-	-	TRBJ1-1	CASTRGFGNTEAFF	TGTGCCAGCACCAGGGGATTTGGGAACACTGAAGCTTTCTTT
TRBV28	TRBD1	-	TRBJ1-1	CASSITGGRRGEAFF	TGTGCCAGCAGTATTACAGGGGGCAGGAGGGGTGAAGCTTTCTTT
TRBV7-6	-	few	TRBJ1-2	CASAQGLDYGYTF	TGTGCCAGCGCCCAAGGACTGGACTATGGCTACACCTTC
TRBV19	-	-	TRBJ1-1	CASSTGNTEAFF	TGTGCCAGTAGTACAGGGAACACTGAAGCTTTCTTT
TRBV7-2	-	-	TRBJ2-5	CASSPVVQETQYF	TGTGCCAGCAGCCCCGTGGTCCAAGAGACCCAGTACTTC
TRBV6-2/TRBV6-3	TRBD2	-	TRBJ2-7	CASSSGTLAGGTYEQYF	TGTGCCAGCAGTTCCGGGACCCTAGCGGGGGGAACCTACGAGCAGTACTTC
TRBV6-1	-	once	TRBJ1-5	CASSEARQAKSNQPQHF	TGTGCCAGCAGTGAAGCGCGGCAGGCAAAAAGCAATCAGCCCCAGCATTTT
TRBV6-2/TRBV6-3	-	-	TRBJ1-2	CASSPGLYGYTF	TGTGCCAGCAGTCCAGGCCTCTATGGCTACACCTTC
TRBV12-2	-	-	TRBJ2-7	CASRPGGDRSYEQYF	TGTGCAAGTCGCCCGGGGGGGGACAGATCCTACGAGCAGTACTTC
TRBV20-1	-	-	TRBJ1-1	CSAFRGLLNTEAFF	TGCAGTGCTTTCAGGGGACTTTTGAACACTGAAGCTTTCTTT
TRBV24-1	TRBD2	-	TRBJ2-2	CATSGEGLAGSYIRGELFF	TGTGCCACCAGTGGGGAGGGACTAGCGGGAAGCTATATCCGAGGGGAGCTGTTTTTT
TRBV5-1	-	once	TRBJ2-5	CASSSGRLYQETQYF	TGCGCCAGCAGCTCGGGACGGTTGTACCAAGAGACCCAGTACTTC
TRBV6-1	-	-	TRBJ2-2	CASRRALGATNTGELFF	TGTGCCAGCAGAAGAGCCTTGGGGGCTACTAACACCGGGGAGCTGTTTTTT
TRBV6-2/TRBV6-3	-	few	TRBJ1-5	CASSLRGRGGSNQPQHF	TGTGCCAGCAGTCTCCGGGGCCGGGGGGGTAGCAATCAGCCCCAGCATTTT
TRBV7-2	TRBD2	-	TRBJ2-5	CASSLGGGSGKTQYF	TGTGCCAGCAGCTTAGGGGGCGGGAGCGGAAAGACCCAGTACTTC